A single sample gave rise to the 32 T cell receptor beta chains below, sequenced in a study of CD8 T cells in ankylosing spondylitis. Overall study findings and caveats: The study identified a TCR beta motif of under ten highly homologous variants that appeared characteristic of ankylosing spondylitis blood.

Their target antigens are unknown. TCRdb re-called the 5' RACE reads through MiXCR, storing one row per CDR3 protein. The repertoire includes about 750,000 distinct CDR3 sequences, 15% to 20% of them detected once, and around a fifth sits in the top ten. Sequences were obtained from blood, either unsorted or a sorted T cell fraction (not recorded which). The receptor set was obtained from a male donor with ankylosing spondylitis.

The chain employs TRBV7-6 and TRBJ1-1; 7 bases line up with TRBD1. The junction had 8 bases not matched to a gene; V was cut back by 0 bases and J by 4 bases. The CDR3 loop spans 16 amino acids. Germline values: CDR1 SGHVS, CDR2 FNYEAQ. This CDR3 is CASSLARQGGGTEAFF. The DNA for the CDR3 is TGTGCCAGCAGCTTAGCACGGCAGGGGGGAGGCACTGAAGCTTTCTTT.

The chain carries TRBV20-1 and TRBJ2-7; D is undetermined. With 3 bases removed from V and 4 bases from J, the gap between germline ends came to 7 bases. In germline, CDR1 is DFQATT, CDR2 SNEGSKA (reference sequence). This CDR3 has 11 amino acids. CDR3 loop: CSARDEYEQYF. DNA for the CDR3: TGCAGTGCTAGGGACGAGTACGAGCAGTACTTC.

The chain joins TRBV12-3 or TRBV12-4 to TRBJ2-1; no clear D gene. V lost 0 bases and J lost 7, with 10 bases in between. The CDR3 sequence is 14 residues long. DNA of the CDR3: TGTGCCAGCAGTTTAGCGCTAGGTGGTAATGAGCAGTTCTTC. It yields the protein CASSLALGGNEQFF.

This clonotype has just a few counts. The rearrangement uses TRBV27 and TRBJ2-1; the match to TRBD2 covers 14 bases. The J segment lost 0 bases and the V segment lost 3 bases, leaving 10 bases of the junction unmatched. The CDR3 has 20 amino acids. Per germline, CDR1 MNHEY and CDR2 SMNVEV (reference sequence). This CDR3 reads CASSFARTSGRTGSYNEQFF. The CDR3 DNA follows: TGTGCCAGCAGTTTTGCTCGGACTAGCGGGAGGACGGGCTCCTACAATGAGCAGTTCTTC.

This clonotype was observed a few times. The chain carries TRBV29-1 and TRBJ2-7, with TRBD2 matching over 11 bases. Trimming removed 5 bases from V and 3 bases from J; junction bases left unmatched: 3. The CDR3 runs to 13 residues. Looked up from germline, CDR1 is SQVTM and CDR2 is ANQGSEA. The CDR3 DNA follows: TGCAGCGTTCAACTAGCGGGAGACTACGAGCAGTACTTC. Amino acids: CSVQLAGDYEQYF.

The genes are TRBV11-2 and TRBJ1-2; 8 bases match TRBD1. The trim removed 1 base at V and 4 bases at J, leaving 5 bases unmatched. Germline assignment: CDR1 SGHAT and CDR2 FQNNGV. CDR3 length: 15 residues. The CDR3 here is CASSLVQGAAYGYTF. In DNA form, the CDR3 reads TGTGCCAGCAGCTTAGTTCAGGGGGCGGCCTATGGCTACACCTTC.

This clonotype came up a few times. The chain couples TRBV5-6 to TRBJ2-5, with D unclear. Germline V lookup: CDR1 SGHDT, CDR2 YYEEEE. The V end was cut by 4 bases, the J end by 0 bases, with 10 bases between. There are 14 residues in the CDR3. The DNA of the CDR3 is TGTGCCAGCAGCCCCTTTGAGGACCAAGAGACCCAGTACTTC. It is translated as CASSPFEDQETQYF.

This clonotype was seen ten or more times. The chain combines TRBV28 with TRBJ2-7; D possibly corresponds to TRBD2 (6 bases). The germline gives CDR1 MDHEN, CDR2 SYDVKM. Trimming removed 4 bases at V and 0 bases at J, with 10 bases between. This CDR3 contains 14 residues. CDR3 in DNA: TGTGCCAGCAGTTCCCCGGGACTCTCCTACGAGCAGTACTTC. This gives the protein CASSSPGLSYEQYF.

This clonotype was picked up a small number of times. The chain carries TRBV4-1 and TRBJ2-1; D not resolved. V was pared by 0 bases and J by 5 bases, with 11 bases between. Per germline, CDR1 MGHRA and CDR2 YSYEKL. This CDR3 spans 15 amino acids. As DNA, the CDR3 is TGCGCCAGCAGCCAAGATCCAATGGTGGACAATGAGCAGTTCTTC. It yields the protein CASSQDPMVDNEQFF.

CDR3 sequence: CASSITGTAVLEQFF. CDR3 coding DNA: TGTGCCAGTAGTATTACCGGGACAGCGGTACTTGAGCAGTTCTTC. This sequence joins TRBV19 and TRBJ2-1; 7 bases align to TRBD1. V trimming: 3 bases; J trimming: 9 bases; junction bases outside the gene matches: 11. The CDR3 runs 15 residues. Germline values: CDR1 LNHDA, CDR2 SQIVND (reference sequence).

Many counts were recorded for this clonotype. The chain combines TRBV5-1 with TRBJ1-2; 9 nucleotides agree with TRBD1. The germline gives CDR1 SGHRS, CDR2 YFSETQ. The CDR3 runs to 18 residues. V trimming: 0 bases; J trimming: 4 bases; junction bases outside the gene matches: 13. CDR3 DNA sequence: TGCGCCAGCAGCTTGGTGTTCGGGGCGACAGGGGGGGTCTATGGCTACACCTTC. Its protein product is CASSLVFGATGGVYGYTF.

This clonotype was counted ten times or more. V gene TRBV6-2 or TRBV6-3 combines with J gene TRBJ2-2, with D unresolved. Germline CDR1 and CDR2: MNHEY and SVGEGT. Trimming left V 6 bases short and J 1 base short, with 6 bases between. The CDR3 extends over 13 amino acids. The CDR3 spells CASSSQNTGELFF. CDR3 coding DNA: TGTGCCAGCAGCTCACAGAACACCGGGGAGCTGTTTTTT.

V and J are TRBV5-1 and TRBJ2-7, with 7 bases matching TRBD2. The V gene's germline CDR1 is SGHRS and CDR2 YFSETQ. The ends lost 4 bases at V and 2 bases at J; junction bases unmatched: 12. CDR3 length equals 16 residues. The CDR3 region has the DNA TGCGCCAGCAGCGGCGAATTCCAGGGAGGGACCTACGAGCAGTACTTC. The encoded protein is CASSGEFQGGTYEQYF.

The V call is TRBV4-3, the J call TRBJ2-7, with D maybe TRBD1 (6 bases). The V gene lost 4 bases and the J gene lost 3 bases, with 13 bases spanning the gap. Germline CDR1 reads LGHNA; CDR2 reads YSLEER. The CDR3 extends over 14 amino acids. CDR3 region: CASSPRAGDYEQYF. CDR3 bases: TGCGCCAGCAGCCCCCGGGCAGGGGACTACGAGCAGTACTTC.

This clonotype has just a few counts. The chain employs TRBV11-2 and TRBJ2-7; 14 positions match TRBD2. The germline V gene encodes CDR1 SGHAT and CDR2 FQNNGV. V gave up 4 bases and J gave up 2 bases; unmatched junction bases: 16. This CDR3 region has 20 residues. CDR3 protein: CASSSNSGLAGGPRTYEQYF. The CDR3 DNA reads TGTGCCAGCAGCTCCAACTCCGGACTAGCGGGAGGCCCACGCACCTACGAGCAGTACTTC.

The chain is built from TRBV20-1 and TRBJ2-1; perhaps D is TRBD1 or TRBD2 (5 bases each). Trimming removed 4 bases at V and 0 bases at J, with 10 bases between. Germline CDR1 reads DFQATT; CDR2 reads SNEGSKA (reference sequence). The CDR3 is made up of 14 amino acids. CDR3 residues: CSAKDGASYNEQFF. The CDR3 DNA reads as TGCAGTGCTAAGGACGGGGCCTCCTACAATGAGCAGTTCTTC.

The chain recombines TRBV20-1 with TRBJ2-7, with TRBD1 identical over 9 bases. The CDR3 extends over 15 amino acids. In germline, CDR1 is DFQATT, CDR2 SNEGSKA (reference sequence). J lost 7 bases, V lost 6 bases, and 16 bases had no gene match. CDR3 sequence reads: CSARSGTGLRDEQYF. CDR3 nucleotide sequence: TGCAGTGCGAGAAGCGGGACAGGGCTACGCGATGAGCAGTACTTC.

The V gene is TRBV11-2, the J gene TRBJ1-1, with a possible D match to TRBD1 (5 bases). There are 15 residues in the CDR3. CDR1 and CDR2 (germline): SGHAT, FQNNGV. Trimming took 1 base from V and 0 from J, leaving 9 bases between them. DNA for the CDR3: TGTGCCAGCAGCTTAGGGACAAATTTGAACACTGAAGCTTTCTTT. Its translation: CASSLGTNLNTEAFF.

V gene TRBV27 combines with J gene TRBJ2-7, with 9 bases matching TRBD1. V trimming: 5 bases; J trimming: 6 bases; junction bases outside the gene matches: 11. This CDR3 has 15 amino acids. Germline CDR1 and CDR2: MNHEY and SMNVEV (reference sequence). The CDR3 protein is CASSRSGTGSIEQYF. Written as DNA, the CDR3 is TGTGCCAGCAGTCGCTCCGGGACAGGGTCTATCGAGCAGTACTTC.

This clonotype occurred a few times. The gene calls are TRBV10-3 and TRBJ1-1, with D possibly TRBD1 on 5 matching bases. The CDR3 sequence is 14 residues long. The ends were cut back, 2 bases at V and 5 bases at J, with 12 bases in the middle. Germline V gene sequence: CDR1 ENHRY, CDR2 SYGVKD. The CDR3 DNA follows: TGTGCCATCAGTGAGCCCGGGACGGGTACTGAAGCTTTCTTT. Protein product: CAISEPGTGTEAFF.

Only a few counts were recorded for this clonotype. This rearrangement joins TRBV27 to TRBJ2-7; unclear D gene. Germline loops: CDR1 MNHEY, CDR2 SMNVEV (reference sequence). The V gene lost 3 bases and the J gene lost 7 bases, with 13 bases spanning the gap. This CDR3 is 13 amino acids long. The CDR3 is CASSFTRKGEQYF. The CDR3 bases are TGTGCCAGCAGTTTCACCCGAAAAGGAGAGCAGTACTTC.

The rearrangement links TRBV23-1 to TRBJ2-1; 15 positions agree with TRBD2. TRBV23-1 is designated an ORF whose function remains uncertain. This CDR3 has 18 residues. The trim removed 2 bases at V and 7 bases at J, leaving 9 bases unmatched. DNA for the CDR3: TGCGCCAGCAGTCAAGGGACTAGCGGGGGGATTTTAGCGAATGAGCAGTTCTTC. It codes for CASSQGTSGGILANEQFF.

V usage is TRBV28 and J usage is TRBJ2-7, with D perhaps TRBD1 (6 bases). Looked up from germline, CDR1 is MDHEN and CDR2 is SYDVKM. Trimming left V 4 bases short and J 6 bases short, with 16 bases between. CDR3 length: 14 amino acids. CDR3 region: CASSSRGSRSEQYF. CDR3 nucleotide sequence: TGTGCCAGCAGTTCAAGGGGGTCCCGGAGCGAGCAGTACTTC.

V usage is TRBV24-1 and J usage is TRBJ2-2, with a tentative D call TRBD2 (5 bases). The length of the CDR3 is 15 residues. V was cut by 2 bases and J by 5 bases, with 11 bases left in between. From germline, CDR1 is KGHDR and CDR2 SFDVKD. The CDR3 DNA follows: TGTGCCACCAGTGATTGGGCAGGAGGAACCGGGGAGCTGTTTTTT. It translates to CATSDWAGGTGELFF.

This clonotype was picked up a small number of times. V gene TRBV9 combines with J gene TRBJ2-5, with no clear D. The CDR3 has 12 amino acids. The V and J ends lost 3 bases and 5 bases respectively, with 8 bases between them. Germline V gene data show CDR1 as SGDLS and CDR2 as YYNGEE. The CDR3 region is CASSASRETQYF. CDR3 sequence (DNA): TGTGCCAGCAGCGCCTCCCGCGAGACCCAGTACTTC.

The rearrangement uses TRBV5-1 and TRBJ2-7; D is perhaps TRBD1 (6 bases). Germline V gene data show CDR1 as SGHRS and CDR2 as YFSETQ. V was clipped by 0 bases and J by 5 bases, with 12 bases between them. This CDR3 contains 14 residues. CDR3 loop: CASSLATGSHEQYF. CDR3 coding DNA: TGCGCCAGCAGCTTGGCCACAGGGAGCCACGAGCAGTACTTC.

The genes are TRBV4-1 and TRBJ2-7; maybe TRBD2 (6 bases). Germline CDR1 MGHRA, CDR2 YSYEKL. The CDR3 has 14 amino acids. V lost 8 bases, J lost 0 bases, and 14 bases lay in between. CDR3 region: CASRPSAGSYEQYF. The CDR3 region has the DNA TGCGCCAGCCGACCTAGCGCAGGCTCCTACGAGCAGTACTTC.

The V gene is TRBV5-1, the J gene TRBJ1-2; D not resolved. The V and J ends lost 4 bases and 2 bases respectively, with 12 bases between them. CDR1 SGHRS and CDR2 YFSETQ come from the germline V gene. The CDR3 sequence is 14 residues long. The CDR3 bases are TGCGCCAGCAGCATAACGGACGGAAACTATGGCTACACCTTC. This gives the protein CASSITDGNYGYTF. Together with reference TRBV5-1 and TRBJ1-2, the CDR3 gives the full variable domain: KAGVTQTPRYLIKTRGQQVTLSCSPISGHRSVSWYQQTPGQGLQFLFEYFSETQRNKGNFPGRFSGRQFSNSRSEMNVSTLELGDSALYLCASSITDGNYGYTFGSGTRLTVV.

This clonotype was seen a handful of times. The chain carries TRBV9 and TRBJ2-7; 8 nucleotides agree with TRBD1. The germline V gene encodes CDR1 SGDLS and CDR2 YYNGEE. J was trimmed by 3 bases and V by 2 bases; bases with no gene match: 4. The CDR3 runs 14 residues. The CDR3 DNA sequence: TGTGCCAGCAGCGTCACAGGGGGGAGCTACGAGCAGTACTTC. Protein product: CASSVTGGSYEQYF.

This clonotype was counted between two and nine times. This rearrangement joins TRBV5-1 to TRBJ1-6; D not certain. The ends were cut back, 1 base at V and 5 bases at J, with 13 bases in the middle. Germline CDR1 is SGHRS and CDR2 is YFSETQ. This CDR3 has 16 amino acids. CDR3 region: CASSLSGGENNSPLHF. The DNA for the CDR3 is TGCGCCAGCAGCTTGAGTGGAGGAGAGAATAATTCACCCCTCCACTTT.

The sample holds one count of this clonotype. The chain combines TRBV29-1 with TRBJ1-2; D gene uncertain. Trimming pared 2 bases from V and 6 bases from J, leaving 16 bases between. Germline CDR1 is SQVTM and CDR2 is ANQGSEA. There are 14 residues in the CDR3. The CDR3 region has the DNA TGCAGCGTTGAAAGGACCTCCCAAGACCATGGCTACACCTTC. This sequence encodes CSVERTSQDHGYTF.

This clonotype was seen a handful of times. The chain combines TRBV15 with TRBJ2-2; D unclear. CDR3 length: 16 amino acids. Trimming removed 2 bases at V and 3 bases at J, with 13 bases between. CDR1 is LNHNV, CDR2 YYDKDF, per germline (reference sequence). The CDR3 region has the DNA TGTGCCACCAGCAGATACCCGAGTGCGGACACCGGGGAGCTGTTTTTT. Translated: CATSRYPSADTGELFF.